Presented here are 5 T cell receptor beta chains from one specimen sequenced in a study of shared clonotypes between healthy human individuals. Produced via immunoSEQ multiplex PCR; TCRdb's table is partial and in-frame only. This sample carries about 360,000 clones, about 70% of them seen once, and the ten largest clones take more than 9%. Sequenced material: memory CD4+ T cells sorted from blood. As to subset: CD45RA-negative fraction. Receptor source: a man aged 25 to 45 in good health.

The chain recombines TRBV5-4 with TRBJ2-1, with 10 bases fitting TRBD2. The length of the CDR3 is 16 residues. The germline CDR1 and CDR2 sequences are SGHNT and YYREEE (reference sequence). The V segment lost 2 bases and the J segment 4 bases; nucleotides outside the gene matches: 6. The CDR3 bases are TGTGCCAGCAGCTTAACTAGCGGGGCCTCTTACAATGAGCAGTTCTTC. Translation gives CASSLTSGASYNEQFF.

The genes are TRBV5-6 and TRBJ2-2; possible D gene TRBD1, 6 bases. The CDR3 has 16 residues. Germline-derived CDR1 and CDR2 are SGHDT and YYEEEE. V lost 3 bases and J lost 4, with 16 bases in between. CDR3 residues: CASSSLHRAPTGELFF. CDR3 nucleotide sequence: TGTGCCAGCAGCTCCTTACACAGGGCCCCCACCGGGGAGCTGTTTTTT.

This clone was recorded a few times. The J gene is TRBJ2-2, the V gene TRBV7-2; D not certain. The CDR3 covers 14 residues. Germline CDR1 SGHTA, CDR2 FQGNSA. V lost 5 bases, J lost 5 bases, and 12 bases lay in between. CDR3 bases: TGTGCCAGCAGCCGCTCGACAACTACCGGGGAGCTGTTTTTT. This translates into CASSRSTTTGELFF.

This clone was counted at least ten times. The CDR3 region has the DNA TGTGCCAGCAGCTTTTTGGGACAGGGTCGGAATGAGCAGTTCTTC. Its protein is CASSFLGQGRNEQFF. The chain combines TRBV5-6 with TRBJ2-1, with TRBD1 matching 9 bases. The CDR3 sequence is 15 residues long. The ends lost 2 bases at V and 7 bases at J; junction bases unmatched: 7. CDR1 SGHDT and CDR2 YYEEEE come from the germline V gene.

The rearrangement links TRBV2 to TRBJ1-5; unclear D gene. The CDR3 is 14 residues long. V shed 3 bases and J shed 0 bases, with 6 bases lying between them. Germline V lookup: CDR1 SNHLY, CDR2 FYNNEI. In DNA, the CDR3 is TGTGCCAGCAGTGACATCCTTAGCAATCAGCCCCAGCATTTT. Its translation is CASSDILSNQPQHF.